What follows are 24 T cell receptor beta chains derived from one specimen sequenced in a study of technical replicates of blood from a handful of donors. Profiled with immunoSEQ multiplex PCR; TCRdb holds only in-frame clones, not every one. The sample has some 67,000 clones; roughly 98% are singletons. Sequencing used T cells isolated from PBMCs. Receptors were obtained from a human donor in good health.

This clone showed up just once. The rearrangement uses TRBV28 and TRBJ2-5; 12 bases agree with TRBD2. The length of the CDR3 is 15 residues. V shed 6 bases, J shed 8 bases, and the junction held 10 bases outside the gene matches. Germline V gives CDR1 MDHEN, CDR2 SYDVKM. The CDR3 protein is CASRLLAGGFGTQYF. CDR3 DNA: TGTGCCAGCAGACTCCTAGCGGGAGGGTTCGGTACCCAGTACTTC.

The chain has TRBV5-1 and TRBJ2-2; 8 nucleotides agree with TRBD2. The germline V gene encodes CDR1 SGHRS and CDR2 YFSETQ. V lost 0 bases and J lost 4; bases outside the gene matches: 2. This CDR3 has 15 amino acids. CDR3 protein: CASSLGLASTGELFF. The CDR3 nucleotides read TGCGCCAGCAGCTTGGGACTAGCGAGCACCGGGGAGCTGTTTTTT.

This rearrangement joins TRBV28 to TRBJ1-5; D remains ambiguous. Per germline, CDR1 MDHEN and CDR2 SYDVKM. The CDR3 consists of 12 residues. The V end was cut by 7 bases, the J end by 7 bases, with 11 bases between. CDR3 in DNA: TGTGCCAGCACCCGCCCTAGCCAGCCCCAGCATTTT. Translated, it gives CASTRPSQPQHF.

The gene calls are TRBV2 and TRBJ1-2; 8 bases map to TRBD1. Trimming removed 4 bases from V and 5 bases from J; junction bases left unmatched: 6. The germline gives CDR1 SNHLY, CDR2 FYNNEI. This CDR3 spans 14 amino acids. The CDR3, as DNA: TGTGCCAGCAGTGGAGACAGGGGTGGATATGGCTACACCTTC. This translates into CASSGDRGGYGYTF.

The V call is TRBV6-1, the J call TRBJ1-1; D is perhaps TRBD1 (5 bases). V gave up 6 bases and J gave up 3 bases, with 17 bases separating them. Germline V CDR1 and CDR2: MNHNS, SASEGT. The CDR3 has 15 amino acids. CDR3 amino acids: CASRLTFGGDTEAFF. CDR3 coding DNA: TGTGCCAGCAGGCTCACCTTCGGGGGAGACACTGAAGCTTTCTTT.

The CDR3 coding sequence is TGTGCCAGTATTGGGCCCGAGCAGTACTTC. Translating it yields CASIGPEQYF. This chain joins TRBV2 and TRBJ2-7; no definite D call. This CDR3 comprises 10 residues. Between the trimmed V and J ends, which lost 9 bases and 6 bases, there was a span of 9 bases. Germline CDR1 and CDR2: SNHLY and FYNNEI. Filled out from reference TRBV2 and TRBJ2-7, the complete variable domain reads EPEVTQTPSHQVTQMGQEVILRCVPISNHLYFYWYRQILGQKVEFLVSFYNNEISEKSEIFDDQFSVERPDGSNFTLKIRSTKLEDSAMYFCASIGPEQYFGPGTRLTVT.

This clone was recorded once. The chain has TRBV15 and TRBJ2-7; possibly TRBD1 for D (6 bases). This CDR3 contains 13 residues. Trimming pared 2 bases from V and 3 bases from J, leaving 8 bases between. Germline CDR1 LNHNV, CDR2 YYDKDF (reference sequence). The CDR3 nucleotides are TGTGCCACCAGCAGATTGGACAGCTACGAGCAGTACTTC. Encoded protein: CATSRLDSYEQYF.

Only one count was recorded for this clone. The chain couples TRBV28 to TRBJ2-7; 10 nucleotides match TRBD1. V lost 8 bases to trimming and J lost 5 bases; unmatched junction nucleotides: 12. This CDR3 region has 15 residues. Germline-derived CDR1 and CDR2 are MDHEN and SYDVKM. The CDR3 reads CASRDRGFVLDEQYF. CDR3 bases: TGTGCCAGCCGGGACAGGGGCTTTGTTTTGGACGAGCAGTACTTC.

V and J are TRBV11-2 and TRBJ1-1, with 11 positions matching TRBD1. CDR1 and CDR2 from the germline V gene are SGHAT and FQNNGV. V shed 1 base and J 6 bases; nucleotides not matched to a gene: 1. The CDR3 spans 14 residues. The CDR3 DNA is TGTGCCAGCAGCTTAGTGGGACAGGGGGCTGAAGCTTTCTTT. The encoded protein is CASSLVGQGAEAFF. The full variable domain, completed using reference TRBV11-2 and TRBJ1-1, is EAGVAQSPRYKIIEKRQSVAFWCNPISGHATLYWYQQILGQGPKLLIQFQNNGVVDDSQLPKDRFSAERLKGVDSTLKIQPAKLEDSAVYLCASSLVGQGAEAFFGQGTRLTVV.

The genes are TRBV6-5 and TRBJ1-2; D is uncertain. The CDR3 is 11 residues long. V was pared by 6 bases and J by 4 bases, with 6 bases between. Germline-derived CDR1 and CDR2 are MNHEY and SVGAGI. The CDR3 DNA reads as TGTGCCAGCAGAGCCCCCTATGGCTACACCTTC. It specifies CASRAPYGYTF.

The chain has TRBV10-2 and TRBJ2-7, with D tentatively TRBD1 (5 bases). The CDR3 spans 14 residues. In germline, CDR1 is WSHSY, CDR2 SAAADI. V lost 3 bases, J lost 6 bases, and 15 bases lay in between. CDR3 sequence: CASSDEMTVFEQYF. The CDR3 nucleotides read TGCGCCAGCAGTGACGAGATGACAGTCTTCGAGCAGTACTTC.

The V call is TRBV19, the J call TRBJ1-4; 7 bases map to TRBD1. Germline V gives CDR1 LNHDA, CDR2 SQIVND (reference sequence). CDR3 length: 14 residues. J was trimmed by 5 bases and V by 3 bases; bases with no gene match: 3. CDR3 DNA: TGTGCCAGTAGTATGACAGGGAGCAATGAAAAACTGTTTTTT. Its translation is CASSMTGSNEKLFF.

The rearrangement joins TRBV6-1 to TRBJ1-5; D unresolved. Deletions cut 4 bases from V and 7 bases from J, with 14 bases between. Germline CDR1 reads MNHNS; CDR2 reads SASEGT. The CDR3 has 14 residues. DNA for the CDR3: TGTGCCAGCAGTGGGTTTACGGCCAGGCAGCCCCAGCATTTT. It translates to CASSGFTARQPQHF.

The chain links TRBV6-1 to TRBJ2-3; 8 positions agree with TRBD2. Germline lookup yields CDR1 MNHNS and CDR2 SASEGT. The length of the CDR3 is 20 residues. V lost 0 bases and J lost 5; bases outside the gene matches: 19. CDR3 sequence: CASSEAFVGGGKVYKDTQYF. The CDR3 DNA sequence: TGTGCCAGCAGTGAAGCGTTTGTCGGGGGGGGTAAAGTTTATAAAGATACGCAGTATTTT.

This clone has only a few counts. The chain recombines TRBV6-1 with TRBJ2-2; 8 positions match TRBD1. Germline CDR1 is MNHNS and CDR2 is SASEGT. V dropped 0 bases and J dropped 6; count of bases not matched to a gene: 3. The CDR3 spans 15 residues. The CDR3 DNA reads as TGTGCCAGCAGTGAAGCAGCAGGGGGCTCCGGGGAGCTGTTTTTT. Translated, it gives CASSEAAGGSGELFF.

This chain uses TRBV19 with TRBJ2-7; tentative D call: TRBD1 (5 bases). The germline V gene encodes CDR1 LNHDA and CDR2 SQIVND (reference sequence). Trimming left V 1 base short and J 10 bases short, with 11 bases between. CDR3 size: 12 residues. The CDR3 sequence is CASSIGAREQYF. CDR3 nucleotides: TGTGCCAGTAGTATAGGTGCCAGGGAACAGTACTTC.

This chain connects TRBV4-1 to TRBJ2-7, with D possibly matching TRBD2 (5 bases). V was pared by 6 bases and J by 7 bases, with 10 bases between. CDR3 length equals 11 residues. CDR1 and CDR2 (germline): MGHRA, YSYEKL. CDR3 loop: CASRQREEQYF. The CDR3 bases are TGCGCCAGCAGGCAAAGGGAGGAGCAGTACTTC.

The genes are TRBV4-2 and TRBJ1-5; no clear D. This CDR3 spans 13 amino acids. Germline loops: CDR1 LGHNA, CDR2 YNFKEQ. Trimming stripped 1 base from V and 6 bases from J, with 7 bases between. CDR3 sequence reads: CASSQASGQPQHF. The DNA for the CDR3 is TGTGCCAGCAGCCAAGCCTCGGGTCAGCCCCAGCATTTT.

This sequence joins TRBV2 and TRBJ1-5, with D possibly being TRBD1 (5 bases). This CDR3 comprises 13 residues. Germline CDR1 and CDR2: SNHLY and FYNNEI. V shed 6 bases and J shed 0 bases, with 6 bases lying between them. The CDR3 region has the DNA TGTGCCAGCAGGGACAATAGCAATCAGCCCCAGCATTTT. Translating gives CASRDNSNQPQHF.

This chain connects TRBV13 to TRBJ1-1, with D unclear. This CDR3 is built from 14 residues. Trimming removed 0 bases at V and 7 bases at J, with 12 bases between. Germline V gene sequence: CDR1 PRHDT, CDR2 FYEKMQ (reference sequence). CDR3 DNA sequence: TGTGCCAGCAGCTTAGGCCGGGAAGTATTTGAAGCTTTCTTT. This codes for CASSLGREVFEAFF. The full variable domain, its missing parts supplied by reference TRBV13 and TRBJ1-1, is AAGVIQSPRHLIKEKRETATLKCYPIPRHDTVYWYQQGPGQDPQFLISFYEKMQSDKGSIPDRFSAQQFSDYHSELNMSSLELGDSALYFCASSLGREVFEAFFGQGTRLTVV.

In DNA form, the CDR3 reads TGTGCCAGTAGCCGTCGGACTAGCGGGGGGGTGGTAGATACGCAGTATTTT. This encodes CASSRRTSGGVVDTQYF. This sequence joins TRBV19 and TRBJ2-3, with 15 bases matching TRBD2. Germline V gene sequence: CDR1 LNHDA, CDR2 SQIVND (reference sequence). This CDR3 is built from 17 residues. The V and J ends lost 6 bases and 5 bases, in that order; junction bases with no gene match: 9. Variable domain in full (rest from reference TRBV19 and TRBJ2-3): DGGITQSPKYLFRKEGQNVTLSCEQNLNHDAMYWYRQDPGQGLRLIYYSQIVNDFQKGDIAEGYSVSREKKESFPLTVTSAQKNPTAFYLCASSRRTSGGVVDTQYFGPGTRLTVL.

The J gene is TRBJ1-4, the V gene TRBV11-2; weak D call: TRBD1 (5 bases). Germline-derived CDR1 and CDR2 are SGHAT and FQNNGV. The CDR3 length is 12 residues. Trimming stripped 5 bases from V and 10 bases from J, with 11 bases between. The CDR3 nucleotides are TGTGCCAGCAGCCAGGGTCGTGGAAAACTGTTTTTT. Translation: CASSQGRGKLFF.

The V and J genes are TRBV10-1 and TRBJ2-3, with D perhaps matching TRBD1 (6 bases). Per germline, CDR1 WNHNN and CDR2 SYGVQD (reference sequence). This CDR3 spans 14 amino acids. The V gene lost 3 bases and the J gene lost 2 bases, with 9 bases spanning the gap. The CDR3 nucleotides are TGCGCCAGCAGTGATACAGGGTCCACAGATACGCAGTATTTT. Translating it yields CASSDTGSTDTQYF.

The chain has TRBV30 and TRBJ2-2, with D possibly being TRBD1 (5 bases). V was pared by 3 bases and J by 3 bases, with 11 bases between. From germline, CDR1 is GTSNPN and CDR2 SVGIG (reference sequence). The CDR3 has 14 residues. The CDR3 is CAWSRQIDTGELFF. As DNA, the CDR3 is TGTGCCTGGAGCAGACAGATAGACACCGGGGAGCTGTTTTTT.